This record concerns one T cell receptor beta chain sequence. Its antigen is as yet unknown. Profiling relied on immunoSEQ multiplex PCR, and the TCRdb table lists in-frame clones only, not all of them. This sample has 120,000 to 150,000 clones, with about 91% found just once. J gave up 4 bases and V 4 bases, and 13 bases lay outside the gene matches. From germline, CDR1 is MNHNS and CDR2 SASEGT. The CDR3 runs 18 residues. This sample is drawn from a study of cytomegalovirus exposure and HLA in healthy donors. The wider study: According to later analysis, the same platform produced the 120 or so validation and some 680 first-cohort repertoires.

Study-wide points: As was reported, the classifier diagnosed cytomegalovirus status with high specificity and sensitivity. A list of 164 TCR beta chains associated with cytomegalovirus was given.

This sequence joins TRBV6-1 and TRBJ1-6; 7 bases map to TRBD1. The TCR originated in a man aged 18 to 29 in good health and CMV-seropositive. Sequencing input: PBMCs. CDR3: CASSGAPGQLRYNSPLHF. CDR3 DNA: TGTGCCAGCAGTGGCGCACCGGGACAGTTGAGATATAATTCACCCCTCCACTTT.